The 22 T cell receptor beta chains reported below all come from one sample, sequenced in a study of cytomegalovirus exposure and HLA in healthy donors. 13 Jbeta primers and 60 Vbeta primers were used for the PCR. Assay: immunoSEQ multiplex PCR; the TCRdb copy retains only in-frame clones and omits some. The table has tens of thousands of clones, 55% to 70% seen once. The sequencing sample was made of PBMCs. The receptors were gathered from a woman aged 45-59 years in good health and CMV-seropositive.

A single count supports this clone. V is TRBV5-1 and J is TRBJ2-3; D call uncertain. With 1 base removed from V and 1 base from J, the gap between germline ends came to 10 bases. The CDR3 covers 15 residues. Looked up from germline, CDR1 is SGHRS and CDR2 is YFSETQ. CDR3 region: CASSLIGQGTDTQYF. In DNA, the CDR3 is TGCGCCAGCAGCTTGATAGGCCAGGGCACAGATACGCAGTATTTT.

This clone was observed a single time. V gene TRBV9 combines with J gene TRBJ1-2; 9 nucleotides match TRBD1. The CDR3 runs 17 residues. CDR1 is SGDLS and CDR2 is YYNGEE in the germline V gene. Trimming at V came to 3 bases and at J to 5 bases, leaving 14 bases not matched to a gene. The CDR3 region has the DNA TGTGCCAGCAGCGCCTGGGACAGGGATGGTAAGGATTATGGCTACACCTTC. Amino acid sequence: CASSAWDRDGKDYGYTF.

The chain uses TRBV30 and TRBJ2-3; 9 bases agree with TRBD1. Trimming cost V 1 base and J 6 bases; bases outside gene matches: 14. The CDR3 totals 17 residues. Germline assignment: CDR1 GTSNPN and CDR2 SVGIG (reference sequence). Here the CDR3 reads CAWSGDPTGGPRDTQYF. The DNA of the CDR3 is TGTGCCTGGAGTGGGGACCCAACAGGGGGCCCTAGGGATACGCAGTATTTT.

V gene TRBV5-6 combines with J gene TRBJ2-7; 11 bases line up with TRBD1. From germline, CDR1 is SGHDT and CDR2 YYEEEE. The V gene end was trimmed by 4 bases and the J gene end by 1 base; junction bases not matched to a gene: 10. There are 17 residues in the CDR3. The CDR3 sequence is CASSPRDRGISSYEQYF. In DNA, the CDR3 is TGTGCCAGCAGCCCCCGGGACAGGGGGATATCGTCCTACGAGCAGTACTTC.

This clone appeared once. This rearrangement joins TRBV10-3 to TRBJ1-2; 9 bases match TRBD1. The CDR3 contains 17 residues. Germline V gene data show CDR1 as ENHRY and CDR2 as SYGVKD. V was clipped by 1 base and J by 4 bases; unmatched bases: 10. CDR3 loop: CAISELGGQGVRYGYTF. In nucleotides, the CDR3 is TGTGCCATCAGTGAGTTGGGGGGACAGGGTGTTCGCTATGGCTACACCTTC.

The V call is TRBV7-9, the J call TRBJ2-3; 9 positions match TRBD2. CDR1 SEHNR and CDR2 FQNEAQ come from the germline V gene (reference sequence). The V segment lost 5 bases and the J segment 3 bases; nucleotides outside the gene matches: 3. CDR3 size: 14 residues. DNA for the CDR3: TGTGCCAGCAGCCAAAGCGGGGGGACAGATACGCAGTATTTT. This gives the protein CASSQSGGTDTQYF.

The V and J genes are TRBV29-1 and TRBJ1-5, with 9 bases fitting TRBD1. Trimming cost V 6 bases and J 3 bases; bases outside gene matches: 9. Germline V gene data show CDR1 as SQVTM and CDR2 as ANQGSEA. The CDR3 length is 15 residues. The CDR3 region is CSVAPGTGPNQPQHF. The CDR3 nucleotides are TGCAGCGTCGCCCCCGGGACAGGGCCCAATCAGCCCCAGCATTTT.

This clone was recorded a few times. This CDR3 reads CASRDRGGSPLHF. CDR3 nucleotides: TGTGCCAGCAGGGACAGGGGTGGCTCACCCCTCCACTTT. V and J are TRBV25-1 and TRBJ1-6; 9 nucleotides align to TRBD1. V lost 6 bases, J lost 10 bases, and 4 bases stayed unmatched. CDR3 length: 13 residues. Germline assignment: CDR1 MGHDK and CDR2 SYGVNS.

The chain has TRBV10-2 and TRBJ2-3; 10 nucleotides match TRBD1. CDR1 is WSHSY, CDR2 SAAADI, per germline. After removal of 7 bases from V and 6 bases from J, the junction contained 7 bases not matched to a gene. This CDR3 has 14 residues. The CDR3 spells CASKDRGSGDTQYF. The CDR3 nucleotides are TGCGCCAGCAAGGACAGGGGGAGTGGGGATACGCAGTATTTT.

The J gene is TRBJ2-5, the V gene TRBV5-6, with 10 positions matching TRBD2. The V segment lost 5 bases and the J segment 1 base; nucleotides outside the gene matches: 2. From germline, CDR1 is SGHDT and CDR2 YYEEEE. This CDR3 contains 14 residues. The chain's CDR3 is CASRTSGTQETQYF. The DNA for the CDR3 is TGTGCCAGCAGAACTAGCGGGACCCAAGAGACCCAGTACTTC.

CDR3: CASSQEKPSTDTQYF. CDR3 DNA sequence: TGTGCCAGCAGCCAAGAAAAGCCCTCCACAGATACGCAGTATTTT. V is TRBV4-2 and J is TRBJ2-3; no definite D call. This CDR3 is built from 15 residues. V lost 0 bases to trimming and J lost 2 bases, with 9 bases between them. The germline V gene has CDR1 LGHNA and CDR2 YNFKEQ.

This clone has more than one count but fewer than ten. The chain recombines TRBV5-6 with TRBJ1-1; no clear D. The CDR3 length is 18 residues. In germline, CDR1 is SGHDT, CDR2 YYEEEE. V was cut by 2 bases and J by 1 base, with 21 bases left in between. Written as DNA, the CDR3 is TGTGCCAGCAGCTTCCTCGATCAAGTCCCCGGCGGGAACACTGAAGCTTTCTTT. Translating gives CASSFLDQVPGGNTEAFF. The full variable domain, completed using reference TRBV5-6 and TRBJ1-1, is DAGVTQSPTHLIKTRGQQVTLRCSPKSGHDTVSWYQQALGQGPQFIFQYYEEEERQRGNFPDRFSGHQFPNYSSELNVNALLLGDSALYLCASSFLDQVPGGNTEAFFGQGTRLTVV.

This chain links TRBV28 with TRBJ2-6, with D tentatively TRBD2 (6 bases). Per the germline V gene, CDR1 is MDHEN and CDR2 is SYDVKM. The CDR3 is 16 residues long. Trimming cost V 2 bases and J 4 bases, with 12 bases left between them. CDR3 sequence: CASSLPAGKGANVLTF. The CDR3 nucleotides are TGTGCCAGCAGTTTACCCGCGGGAAAAGGGGCCAACGTCCTGACTTTC.

This chain links TRBV5-8 with TRBJ2-3; the D gene is possibly TRBD1 (5 bases). With 0 bases removed from V and 7 bases from J, the gap between germline ends came to 12 bases. The germline gives CDR1 SGHTS, CDR2 YDEGEE. The CDR3 runs 14 residues. For the CDR3, the DNA is TGTGCCAGCAGCTTGGACAGGCTTACCCATACGCAGTATTTT. This translates into CASSLDRLTHTQYF.

As DNA, the CDR3 is TGCGCCAGCAGCTATTTGACAGGGCAACAAGAGACCCAGTACTTC. This codes for CASSYLTGQQETQYF. The chain recombines TRBV5-1 with TRBJ2-5; 7 bases map to TRBD1. Germline V lookup: CDR1 SGHRS, CDR2 YFSETQ. V dropped 3 bases and J dropped 2; count of bases not matched to a gene: 7. This CDR3 spans 15 amino acids.

This clone was recorded only once. The chain employs TRBV7-2 and TRBJ1-1; possible D gene TRBD1, 6 bases. Germline assignment: CDR1 SGHTA and CDR2 FQGNSA. The CDR3 sequence is 14 residues long. V was pared by 5 bases and J by 1 base, with 11 bases between. CDR3 residues: CASSPQGGNTEAFF. The CDR3, as DNA: TGTGCCAGCAGCCCCCAAGGGGGGAACACTGAAGCTTTCTTT.

The chain recombines TRBV5-6 with TRBJ1-1, with 10 bases matching TRBD1. This CDR3 contains 15 residues. Germline V gene data show CDR1 as SGHDT and CDR2 as YYEEEE. The V and J ends lost 4 bases and 1 base, in that order; junction bases with no gene match: 4. Here the CDR3 reads CASSGTGVGNTEAFF. As DNA, the CDR3 is TGTGCCAGCAGCGGGACAGGGGTCGGGAACACTGAAGCTTTCTTT.

The rearrangement joins TRBV2 to TRBJ2-3; the D gene could be TRBD1 or TRBD2 (9 bases each). The CDR3 is made up of 20 amino acids. Germline V gene lookup returns CDR1 SNHLY and CDR2 FYNNEI. Trimming took off 4 bases at V and 0 bases at J, with 26 bases between the two ends. The CDR3 nucleotides read TGTGCCAGCAGTGGCCGGACAGGGGCCGTAACTAGCGGGAGCACAGATACGCAGTATTTT. It codes for CASSGRTGAVTSGSTDTQYF.

This clone was seen a single time. This sequence joins TRBV2 and TRBJ2-7; TRBD2 agrees at 14 bases. The germline V gene encodes CDR1 SNHLY and CDR2 FYNNEI. Trimming took 6 bases from V and 2 from J; bases not matched to a gene: 0. There are 14 residues in the CDR3. The CDR3 protein is CASRGLAGAYEQYF. The CDR3, as DNA: TGTGCCAGCAGGGGACTAGCGGGGGCCTACGAGCAGTACTTC.

This clone was found a few times. The genes are TRBV2 and TRBJ1-4; D is possibly TRBD1 (6 bases). This CDR3 spans 13 amino acids. Germline loops: CDR1 SNHLY, CDR2 FYNNEI. Trimming cost V 5 bases and J 8 bases, with 12 bases left between them. The CDR3 reads CASSTGIREKLFF. CDR3 in DNA: TGTGCCAGCAGTACAGGGATAAGAGAAAAACTGTTTTTT.

In its sample, this clone was seen a few times. The gene calls are TRBV6-5 and TRBJ1-2, with 7 bases fitting TRBD1. This CDR3 is 14 amino acids long. Trimming at V came to 5 bases and at J to 8 bases, leaving 11 bases not matched to a gene. The germline gives CDR1 MNHEY, CDR2 SVGAGI. The CDR3, as DNA: TGTGCCAGCAGTCTGGACAGGTGGGCAGAAGGCTACACCTTC. Its translation is CASSLDRWAEGYTF.

V gene TRBV28 combines with J gene TRBJ1-1, with 7 bases matching TRBD1. With V trimmed by 4 bases and J by 1 base, 3 bases remained unmatched. Germline CDR1 MDHEN, CDR2 SYDVKM. This CDR3 is built from 14 residues. The CDR3 is CASSSGGGNTEAFF. CDR3 nucleotide sequence: TGTGCCAGCAGTTCAGGGGGAGGGAACACTGAAGCTTTCTTT.